This TCR beta chain was retrieved from a study of radiotherapy plus CTLA-4 blockade in lung cancer. For the study at large: Objective response was observed in more than 15% of patients, and disease control in 30% to 40%. Findings and caveats of the study: According to reports, early shifts in blood T cell clones, alongside interferon-beta, forecast response most accurately. Blood TCR clones of tumor origin expanded after radiotherapy plus ipilimumab.

V lost 1 base and J 8 bases, leaving 15 bases between the germline ends. Germline values: CDR1 SGHDT, CDR2 YYEEEE. The CDR3 sequence is 15 residues long. As regards this clone: Its antigen is not known.

Chemo-refractory metastatic non-small-cell lung cancer patients received focal radiation with ipilimumab CTLA-4 blockade. Produced via immunoSEQ multiplex PCR; TCRdb's table is partial and in-frame only. The sample lists 85,000 to 90,000 clones; approximately 79% were seen once. This chain connects TRBV5-6 to TRBJ1-4; no firm D call. This clonotype originated in a human donor with non-small cell lung cancer that progressed on radiotherapy plus ipilimumab. Sequencing used peripheral blood, obtained from a patient treated with radiotherapy plus ipilimumab. The CDR3 is CASSLIEGLGEKLFF. For the CDR3, the DNA is TGTGCCAGCAGCTTGATTGAAGGGTTGGGGGAAAAACTGTTTTTT.